What follows is one TCR beta chain and its context. This sample stems from a study of STAT5B mutations in CD4+ large granular lymphocyte leukemia. Sequencing used immunoSEQ multiplex PCR; TCRdb keeps in-frame clones, though not all of them. The top ten hold 1.1% of the sample, which has more than 25,000 clones, 65% to 80% seen once. Trimming took off 6 bases at V and 4 bases at J, with 15 bases between the two ends. CDR3 size: 15 residues. CDR1 and CDR2 from the germline V gene are MGHRA and YSYEKL. Sequencing was performed on CD4+ T cells from blood buffy coats. This TCR derives from a human donor in good health. The chain employs TRBV4-1 and TRBJ2-2, with no clear D. This CDR3 is CASRPLGYTTGELFF. The CDR3 bases are TGCGCCAGCAGACCTTTGGGGTATACCACCGGGGAGCTGTTTTTT.